These T cell receptor beta chains were read from a single sample in a study of identifying expanded T cells in peripheral blood. Generated by immunoSEQ multiplex PCR, the TCRdb table keeps only in-frame clones and is missing some. The table has 100,000 to 150,000 clones, approximately 84% seen once. The sequenced sample was blood. These receptors originate from a person between 18 and 75 years old in good health. CDR3s include the opening cysteine and the closing phenylalanine or tryptophan. The order of the fields is J gene, V gene, clone size, D gene, CDR3 protein, CDR3 DNA. The D gene is left open where the match is weak. Only part of the rows carry a size: once, few, many, or a class if the clone is expanded.

J: TRBJ1-5
V: TRBV6-5
size: .
D: .
CDR3: CASSFSAGSQQPQHF
DNA: TGTGCCAGCAGTTTCTCCGCCGGGAGTCAACAGCCCCAGCATTTT

J: TRBJ2-1
V: TRBV1
size: .
D: .
CDR3: CTSSPGVPLASSEQFF
DNA: TGCACCAGCAGCCCCGGGGTGCCTCTAGCTTCAAGTGAGCAGTTCTTC

J: TRBJ1-2
V: TRBV20-1
size: .
D: .
CDR3: CSARDLSGYTF
DNA: TGCAGTGCTAGGGACCTTAGTGGCTACACCTTC

J: TRBJ1-2
V: TRBV28
size: .
D: TRBD1
CDR3: CASSFLRGGQGYGYTF
DNA: TGTGCCAGCAGTTTTTTAAGGGGGGGACAGGGGTATGGCTACACCTTC

J: TRBJ2-5
V: TRBV15
size: .
D: .
CDR3: CATSRDRAWETQYF
DNA: TGTGCCACCAGCAGAGACAGGGCATGGGAGACCCAGTACTTC

J: TRBJ1-4
V: TRBV7-9
size: .
D: .
CDR3: CASSLGLANEKLFF
DNA: TGTGCCAGCAGCTTGGGCTTAGCTAATGAAAAACTGTTTTTT

J: TRBJ1-5
V: TRBV6-5
size: .
D: .
CDR3: CASSYARGGQPQHF
DNA: TGTGCCAGCAGTTACGCCCGGGGAGGACAGCCCCAGCATTTT

J: TRBJ2-1
V: TRBV6-1
size: .
D: .
CDR3: CASQEGAYNEQFF
DNA: TGTGCCAGCCAGGAGGGGGCCTACAATGAGCAGTTCTTC

J: TRBJ1-5
V: TRBV6-5
size: once
D: TRBD1
CDR3: CASSYRQGGQPQHF
DNA: TGTGCCAGCAGTTACCGACAGGGGGGACAGCCCCAGCATTTT

J: TRBJ1-2
V: TRBV11-2
size: .
D: TRBD1
CDR3: CASSDRGGYGYTF
DNA: TGTGCCAGCAGCGACAGGGGTGGCTATGGCTACACCTTC

J: TRBJ1-3
V: TRBV11-3
size: .
D: .
CDR3: CASSRIQSSGNTIYF
DNA: TGTGCCAGCAGCCGGATCCAAAGCTCTGGAAACACCATATATTTT

J: TRBJ1-1
V: TRBV4-1
size: .
D: .
CDR3: CASSQGQVEAFF
DNA: TGCGCCAGCAGCCAAGGACAGGTTGAAGCTTTCTTT

J: TRBJ1-2
V: TRBV30
size: few
D: .
CDR3: CAWSWGAPRGYTF
DNA: TGTGCCTGGAGTTGGGGGGCCCCCCGGGGCTACACCTTC

J: TRBJ1-2
V: TRBV5-1
size: .
D: TRBD1
CDR3: CASRGTGVNYGYTF
DNA: TGCGCCAGCAGAGGGACAGGGGTTAACTATGGCTACACCTTC

J: TRBJ2-7
V: TRBV9
size: .
D: .
CDR3: CASSVGLGSSYEQYF
DNA: TGTGCCAGCAGCGTAGGACTCGGTAGCTCCTACGAGCAGTACTTC

J: TRBJ1-2
V: TRBV4-3
size: .
D: .
CDR3: CASSQDPGYYGYTF
DNA: TGCGCCAGCAGCCAAGACCCGGGATATTATGGCTACACCTTC

J: TRBJ1-1
V: TRBV11-2
size: few
D: .
CDR3: CASSFGPWGPNTEAFF
DNA: TGTGCCAGCAGCTTCGGGCCCTGGGGCCCCAACACTGAAGCTTTCTTT

J: TRBJ2-3
V: TRBV27
size: .
D: .
CDR3: CASSWGDGTDTQYF
DNA: TGTGCCAGCAGTTGGGGGGACGGCACAGATACGCAGTATTTT

J: TRBJ1-2
V: TRBV9
size: .
D: .
CDR3: CASTRTGYYGYTF
DNA: TGTGCCAGCACCCGAACAGGGTACTATGGCTACACCTTC

J: TRBJ1-6
V: TRBV13
size: .
D: TRBD1
CDR3: CASSERTGKSGNSPLHF
DNA: TGTGCCAGCAGCGAGAGGACAGGGAAAAGTGGTAATTCACCCCTCCACTTT

J: TRBJ1-6
V: TRBV18
size: .
D: .
CDR3: CASSLEDTRPLHF
DNA: TGTGCCAGCTCCCTCGAAGATACCCGACCCCTCCACTTT

J: TRBJ2-2
V: TRBV30
size: .
D: TRBD1
CDR3: CAWSSLRIFTGTGGKGELFF
DNA: TGTGCCTGGAGTTCCCTTCGTATTTTTACCGGGACAGGGGGCAAGGGGGAGCTGTTTTTT

J: TRBJ2-4
V: TRBV5-4
size: .
D: .
CDR3: CASSRRGGLNIQYF
DNA: TGTGCCAGCAGTAGGAGGGGCGGGCTGAACATTCAGTACTTC

J: TRBJ1-1
V: TRBV7-2
size: .
D: TRBD1
CDR3: CASSPQPGQGERAFF
DNA: TGTGCCAGCAGCCCCCAGCCGGGACAGGGGGAACGAGCTTTCTTT